The TCR beta chain described here comes from a study of cytomegalovirus exposure and HLA in healthy donors. On this clone: The target antigen is unknown.

Primers included in the PCR were 60 Vbeta and 13 Jbeta primers. Libraries were prepared by immunoSEQ multiplex PCR; TCRdb keeps only in-frame clonotypes and omits some of them. The sample records almost 70,000 clones, around 72% being singletons. The length of the CDR3 is 15 residues. Trimming removed 4 bases from V and 4 bases from J; junction bases left unmatched: 9. Germline CDR1 is SGHDT and CDR2 is YYEEEE. Study-level points and caveats: Later analysis identified about 17,000 TCR beta sequences associated with HLA alleles, using a false discovery rate threshold of 0.05.

V is TRBV5-6 and J is TRBJ2-7; 9 nucleotides align to TRBD2. Sequenced material: PBMCs. The receptor was derived from a male donor in good health and CMV-seropositive. For the CDR3, the DNA is TGTGCCAGCAGCCGGCGCGGGGGGGGATATTACGAGCAGTACTTC. Its protein product is CASSRRGGGYYEQYF. The complete variable domain, with remaining parts taken from reference TRBV5-6 and TRBJ2-7, reads DAGVTQSPTHLIKTRGQQVTLRCSPKSGHDTVSWYQQALGQGPQFIFQYYEEEERQRGNFPDRFSGHQFPNYSSELNVNALLLGDSALYLCASSRRGGGYYEQYFGPGTRLTVT.